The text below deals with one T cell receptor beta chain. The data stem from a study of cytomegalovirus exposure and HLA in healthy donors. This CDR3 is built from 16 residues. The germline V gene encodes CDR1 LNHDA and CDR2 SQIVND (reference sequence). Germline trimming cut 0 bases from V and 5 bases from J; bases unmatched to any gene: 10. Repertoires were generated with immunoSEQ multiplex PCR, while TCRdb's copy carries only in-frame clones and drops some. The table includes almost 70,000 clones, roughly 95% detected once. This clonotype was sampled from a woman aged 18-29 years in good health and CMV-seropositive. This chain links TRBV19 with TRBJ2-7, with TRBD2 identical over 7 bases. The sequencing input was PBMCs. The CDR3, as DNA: TGTGCCAGTAGTATAGATCGGGACTATTCGGACCACGAGCAGTACTTC. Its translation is CASSIDRDYSDHEQYF.